The subject of this entry is one TCR beta chain. The data originate from a study of PD-1 blockade in classical Hodgkin lymphoma. In every patient, relapse followed autologous stem cell transplantation, while exposure to brentuximab vedotin differed. Here immunoSEQ multiplex PCR was the method, and the copy in TCRdb shows in-frame clones only, minus some. Of fewer than 50,000 clones listed, about 88% are singletons. The clonotype originates from a human donor with classical Hodgkin lymphoma. The source material was peripheral blood mononuclear cells (PBMCs), sampled before the second cycle of nivolumab.

The CDR3 loop is CASSPRLAGNNEQFF. CDR3 bases: TGTGCCAGCAGCCCCCGACTAGCGGGCAACAATGAGCAGTTCTTC. The chain is built from TRBV7-6 and TRBJ2-1, with 10 positions matching TRBD2. The ends lost 5 bases at V and 5 bases at J; junction bases unmatched: 6. CDR1 and CDR2 (germline): SGHVS, FNYEAQ. The CDR3 totals 15 residues.